The rows below give T cell receptor beta chains drawn from one sample of a study of blood T cell repertoires in COVID-19. Generated by immunoSEQ multiplex PCR, the TCRdb table keeps only in-frame clones and is missing some. The sample lists around 180,000 clones; 80% to 90% were seen once. The sequencing input was PBMCs or T cells enriched from blood (not recorded which). These receptors came from a middle-aged woman with acute COVID-19. Both conserved end residues are part of each CDR3. The D gene is left open where the match is weak. A row's size may be missing; if present it is once, few, many or a size class.

J: TRBJ1-3; D: NA; size: few; V: TRBV5-1; CDR3: CASSLVGQSSGNTIYF; DNA: TGCGCCAGCAGCTTGGTCGGACAGTCCTCTGGAAACACCATATATTTT
J: TRBJ1-4; D: NA; size: NA; V: TRBV28; CDR3: CASRADEKLFF; DNA: TGTGCCAGCAGGGCAGATGAAAAACTGTTTTTT
J: TRBJ1-6; D: TRBD1; size: NA; V: TRBV9; CDR3: CASSARGTGFGVNSPLHF; DNA: TGTGCCAGCAGCGCCCGTGGGACAGGGTTCGGCGTAAATTCACCCCTCCACTTT
J: TRBJ2-7; D: NA; size: NA; V: TRBV9; CDR3: CASSRSPGISYEQYF; DNA: TGTGCCAGCAGCCGTAGTCCAGGGATATCCTACGAGCAGTACTTC
J: TRBJ1-1; D: TRBD1; size: NA; V: TRBV14; CDR3: CASSRTGLNTEAFF; DNA: TGTGCCAGCAGCCGGACAGGCCTGAACACTGAAGCTTTCTTT
J: TRBJ1-5; D: TRBD1; size: few; V: TRBV28; CDR3: CASSSSGTGHQPQHF; DNA: TGTGCCAGCAGTTCCTCCGGGACAGGGCATCAGCCCCAGCATTTT
J: TRBJ1-4; D: TRBD1; size: NA; V: TRBV3-1/TRBV3-2; CDR3: CASSHMTGPSTNEKLFF; DNA: TGTGCCAGCAGTCATATGACAGGGCCCTCAACTAATGAAAAACTGTTTTTT
J: TRBJ1-1; D: TRBD1; size: few; V: TRBV5-1; CDR3: CASSGQANTEAFF; DNA: TGCGCCAGCAGTGGACAGGCGAACACTGAAGCTTTCTTT
J: TRBJ2-3; D: TRBD2; size: NA; V: TRBV23-1; CDR3: CASSQSTSGGSTDTQYF; DNA: TGCGCCAGCAGTCAATCTACTAGCGGGGGCTCCACAGATACGCAGTATTTT
J: TRBJ1-3; D: NA; size: NA; V: TRBV6-1; CDR3: CASSDLSGNTIYF; DNA: TGTGCCAGCAGTGATCTCTCTGGAAACACCATATATTTT
J: TRBJ2-3; D: NA; size: NA; V: TRBV11-3; CDR3: CASSLAGVSDTQYF; DNA: TGTGCCAGCAGCTTAGCGGGAGTATCAGATACGCAGTATTTT
J: TRBJ2-2; D: NA; size: NA; V: TRBV2; CDR3: CASRPRNTGELFF; DNA: TGTGCCAGCAGACCTAGGAACACCGGGGAGCTGTTTTTT
J: TRBJ1-2; D: NA; size: NA; V: TRBV2; CDR3: CASSSAPQGYGYTF; DNA: TGTGCCAGCAGTTCGGCCCCTCAGGGCTATGGCTACACCTTC
J: TRBJ2-7; D: TRBD1; size: NA; V: TRBV27; CDR3: CASSLRQGPYEQYF; DNA: TGTGCCAGCAGTCTCCGACAGGGCCCCTACGAGCAGTACTTC